The 14 T cell receptor beta chains below come from one sample, sequenced in a study of blood T cell repertoires in COVID-19 (dated by TCRdb to the early 2020s). Preparation of the library involved the immunoSEQ multiplex PCR assay. Drawn from immuneACCESS, this table holds only the in-frame rearrangements with V and J called that TCRdb kept. Clones are partly lost; checked studies trace under half to an unresolved V gene and leave the rest unexplained. Here the sample has a few hundred thousand clones; around 90% occur a single time. The ten top clones hold roughly 7.3% of the sample. Material: peripheral blood. These receptors all come from a woman aged 25-40 years with COVID-19, enrolled during active disease.

This sequence joins TRBV2 and TRBJ2-7, with 12 nucleotides matching TRBD2. J gave up 3 bases and V 1 base, and 7 bases lay outside the gene matches. Germline V gives CDR1 SNHLY, CDR2 FYNNEI. This CDR3 has 17 residues. CDR3 in amino acids: CASSEEARLAGDYEQYF. CDR3 bases: TGTGCCAGCAGTGAAGAGGCCAGACTAGCGGGGGACTACGAGCAGTACTTC.

This chain connects TRBV21-1 to TRBJ2-3; whether TRBD2, the table's D call, matches the DNA was not checked. TRBV21-1 is annotated as a pseudogene. The CDR3 spans 14 residues. For the CDR3, the DNA is TGTGCCAGCAGCAAAGCGCTAGCGGGGGATACGCAGTATTTT. It is translated as CASSKALAGDTQYF.

J is TRBJ2-1 and V is TRBV27; 13 bases match TRBD2. The CDR3 extends over 13 amino acids. CDR1 MNHEY and CDR2 SMNVEV come from the germline V gene (reference sequence). The junction had 8 bases not matched to a gene; V was cut back by 6 bases and J by 15 bases. The CDR3 is CASRMTSGRPPFF. In nucleotides, the CDR3 is TGTGCCAGCAGGATGACTAGCGGGAGGCCACCGTTCTTC.

The V call is TRBV21-1, the J call TRBJ2-3; the tabulated D call, TRBD1, remains unverified against the DNA. TRBV21-1 is listed as a pseudogene. The CDR3 length is 17 residues. CDR3 protein: CASSLFDSITPPDTQYF. The DNA of the CDR3 is TGTGCCTCTTCACTCTTTGACAGCATTACACCCCCAGATACGCAGTATTTT.

This clone was counted a single time. The rearrangement links TRBV11-3 to TRBJ2-2, with D perhaps matching TRBD2 (6 bases). The length of the CDR3 is 17 residues. Deletions cut 0 bases from V and 0 bases from J, with 11 bases between. Germline CDR1 SGHNT, CDR2 YENEEA. The CDR3 nucleotides are TGTGCCAGCAGCTTAGATAGGCGGAGGGCGAACACCGGGGAGCTGTTTTTT. Translated: CASSLDRRRANTGELFF.

The CDR3 coding sequence is TGTGCCAGCAATCGGCTAGCGGGAGTTGGCGAGCAGTACTTC. Translation gives CASNRLAGVGEQYF. The chain joins TRBV2 to TRBJ2-7, with 10 bases lining up with TRBD2. Germline V gene data show CDR1 as SNHLY and CDR2 as FYNNEI. The CDR3 is 14 residues long. With 7 bases clipped from V and 6 bases from J, the junction kept 9 bases outside the gene matches.

This CDR3 reads CASSRRLSTNEKLFF. CDR3 DNA sequence: TGTGCCAGCAGTCGTCGTTTGTCAACTAATGAAAAACTGTTTTTT. The V and J genes are TRBV11-2 and TRBJ1-4; D not resolved. Germline V CDR1 and CDR2: SGHAT, FQNNGV. V was pared by 6 bases and J by 0 bases, with 11 bases between. This CDR3 has 15 amino acids.

This sequence joins TRBV19 and TRBJ1-2; 8 nucleotides align to TRBD1. Germline assignment: CDR1 LNHDA and CDR2 SQIVND (reference sequence). The CDR3 has 15 residues. Trimming cost V 9 bases and J 4 bases; bases outside gene matches: 13. The CDR3 loop reads CASLHRDRIFYGYTF. The CDR3, as DNA: TGTGCCAGCCTTCACCGGGACAGGATTTTCTATGGCTACACCTTC.

This clone has just a few counts. Different DNA sequences within this sample yield the same CDR3. This sequence joins TRBV7-2 and TRBJ1-1; unclear D gene. This CDR3 has 12 amino acids. The V end was cut by 3 bases, the J end by 4 bases, with 6 bases between. In germline, CDR1 is SGHTA, CDR2 FQGNSA. CDR3 in DNA: TGTGCCAGCAGCTTGGGCGCCACTGAAGCTTTCTTT. Translation gives CASSLGATEAFF.

The rearrangement uses TRBV5-1 and TRBJ2-3; TRBD2 agrees at 11 bases. V lost 4 bases and J lost 6; bases outside the gene matches: 10. In germline, CDR1 is SGHRS, CDR2 YFSETQ. This CDR3 has 16 residues. Here the CDR3 DNA reads TGCGCCAGCAGCCCGACTCAGGGACTAGCGGCTGATACGCAGTATTTT. It is translated as CASSPTQGLAADTQYF.

This chain links TRBV21-1 with TRBJ2-7; whether TRBD1, the table's D call, matches the DNA was not checked. TRBV21-1 is an annotated pseudogene. The CDR3 contains 19 residues. The CDR3 region is CASSSHTRGRGRGPLPQYF. In nucleotides, the CDR3 is TGTGCCAGCAGCAGCCACACCAGGGGGCGCGGGCGGGGCCCTTTACCGCAGTACTTC.

The chain combines TRBV5-1 with TRBJ1-4, with TRBD1 matching over 7 bases. CDR1 and CDR2 (germline): SGHRS, YFSETQ. CDR3 length equals 14 residues. With 0 bases clipped from V and 10 bases from J, the junction kept 6 bases outside the gene matches. CDR3 sequence reads: CASSLDDRVGKLFF. The CDR3 DNA reads TGCGCCAGCAGCTTGGATGACAGGGTCGGAAAACTGTTTTTT.

V and J are TRBV29-1 and TRBJ1-3, with 7 nucleotides matching TRBD1. The ends lost 6 bases at V and 4 bases at J; junction bases unmatched: 9. CDR3 length: 14 amino acids. The germline gives CDR1 SQVTM, CDR2 ANQGSEA. The CDR3 DNA follows: TGCAGCGTGGCCGACAGGGTGGGCGGAAACACCATATATTTT. Its translation is CSVADRVGGNTIYF. The full variable domain, rest sourced from reference TRBV29-1 and TRBJ1-3, is SAVISQKPSRDICQRGTSLTIQCQVDSQVTMMFWYRQQPGQSLTLIATANQGSEATYESGFVIDKFPISRPNLTFSTLTVSNMSPEDSSIYLCSVADRVGGNTIYFGEGSWLTVV.

Points on this clone: Other DNA sequences within the sample encode an identical CDR3. The V gene is TRBV2, the J gene TRBJ2-5; D is ambiguous. V lost 6 bases and J 0 bases, leaving 2 bases between the germline ends. Germline V gene data show CDR1 as SNHLY and CDR2 as FYNNEI. This CDR3 has 11 amino acids. In DNA form, the CDR3 reads TGTGCCAGCAGCTACCAAGAGACCCAGTACTTC. It specifies CASSYQETQYF.